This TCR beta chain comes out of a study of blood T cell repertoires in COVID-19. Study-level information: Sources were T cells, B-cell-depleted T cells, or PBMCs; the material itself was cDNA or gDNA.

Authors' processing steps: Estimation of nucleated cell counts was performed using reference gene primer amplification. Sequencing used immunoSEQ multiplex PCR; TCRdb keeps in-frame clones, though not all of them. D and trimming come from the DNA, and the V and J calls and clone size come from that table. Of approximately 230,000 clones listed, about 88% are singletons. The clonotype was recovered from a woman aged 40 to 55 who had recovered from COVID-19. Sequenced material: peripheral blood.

The CDR3 DNA reads TGTGCCAGCAGCGTCCAGGGGGCCTTATCTGGCTACACCTTC. This translates into CASSVQGALSGYTF. The chain combines TRBV6-5 with TRBJ1-2, with 8 bases matching TRBD1. Germline CDR1 and CDR2: MNHEY and SVGAGI. The CDR3 loop spans 14 amino acids. The V and J ends lost 6 bases and 7 bases, in that order; junction bases with no gene match: 10.